Detailed here is one T cell receptor beta chain. Its antigen is unknown. The germline V gene has CDR1 MNHEY and CDR2 SMNVEV (reference sequence). The CDR3 length is 16 residues. TCRdb re-called the 5' RACE reads and shows each CDR3 protein once, DNA omitted. Reported are about 260,000 distinct CDR3 sequences; the ten largest clones contain about 0.39%. This entry comes from a study of T cells expressing NK-cell markers. Study findings and constraints: The share of CD8+ T cells held by dominant NKG2C+ clonotypes was roughly 1.0-8% in several donors. There were a handful of donors in whom these clonotypes also led the CD3+CD56-NKG2C+ fraction.

The rearrangement uses TRBV27 and TRBJ2-7; TCRdb gives TRBD1 as the D gene, but with no DNA this cannot be confirmed. The specimen was blood T cells: a sorted CD56 or NKG2C T cell subset, CD4+ or CD8+ T cells, or bulk PBMC T cells (not recorded which). The receptor was derived from a young man in good health. The chain's CDR3 is CASSSIRDRERYAQYF.